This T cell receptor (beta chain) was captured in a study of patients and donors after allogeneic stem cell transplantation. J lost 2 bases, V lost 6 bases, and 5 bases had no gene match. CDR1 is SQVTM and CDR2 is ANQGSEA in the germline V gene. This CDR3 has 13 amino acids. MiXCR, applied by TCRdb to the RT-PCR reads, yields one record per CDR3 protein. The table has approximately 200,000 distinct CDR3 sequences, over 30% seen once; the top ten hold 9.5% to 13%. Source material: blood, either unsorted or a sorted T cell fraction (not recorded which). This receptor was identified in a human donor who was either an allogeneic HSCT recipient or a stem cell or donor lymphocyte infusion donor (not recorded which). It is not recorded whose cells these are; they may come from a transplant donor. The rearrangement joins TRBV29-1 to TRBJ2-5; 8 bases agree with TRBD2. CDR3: CSVETSAQETQYF. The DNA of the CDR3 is TGCAGCGTCGAGACTAGCGCACAAGAGACCCAGTACTTC.